The 30 T cell receptor beta chains below were found in one sample sequenced in a study of shared clonotypes between healthy human individuals. Profiled with immunoSEQ multiplex PCR; TCRdb holds only in-frame clones, not every one. Seen here are over 700,000 clones, 55% to 75% observed once, and the top ten hold less than 2%. Sequencing was carried out using memory CD4+ T cells sorted from blood. Subset given: CD45RA-negative fraction. Receptor source: a woman in her 30s in good health.

The rearrangement uses TRBV4-1 and TRBJ1-1, with no clear D. Germline V CDR1 and CDR2: MGHRA, YSYEKL. The CDR3 is 14 amino acids. V dropped 4 bases and J dropped 1 base, with 10 bases sitting between them. CDR3 sequence reads: CASSLGPQNTEAFF. The CDR3 DNA follows: TGCGCCAGCAGCCTCGGACCGCAGAACACTGAAGCTTTCTTT.

This clone was counted a few times. The sample contains more than one DNA sequence encoding this CDR3. The chain couples TRBV19 to TRBJ1-1, with 8 bases matching TRBD1. This CDR3 region has 13 residues. CDR1 and CDR2 from the germline V gene are LNHDA and SQIVND (reference sequence). V trimming: 4 bases; J trimming: 3 bases; junction bases outside the gene matches: 1. CDR3: CASSTQGDTEAFF. The CDR3 coding sequence is TGTGCCAGTAGTACACAGGGGGACACTGAAGCTTTCTTT.

The chain couples TRBV28 to TRBJ1-1; D gene unclear. Trimming took off 6 bases at V and 4 bases at J, with 12 bases between the two ends. The germline CDR1 and CDR2 sequences are MDHEN and SYDVKM. This CDR3 region has 13 residues. CDR3 sequence reads: CASRRTLGTEAFF. Written as DNA, the CDR3 is TGTGCCAGCAGACGTACATTGGGCACTGAAGCTTTCTTT. The full variable domain, in which reference TRBV28 and TRBJ1-1 provide the parts outside the CDR3, is DVKVTQSSRYLVKRTGEKVFLECVQDMDHENMFWYRQDPGLGLRLIYFSYDVKMKEKGDIPEGYSVSREKKERFSLILESASTNQTSMYLCASRRTLGTEAFFGQGTRLTVV.

This clone was counted between two and nine times. Here the CDR3 reads CASSQPRGRSPLQPQHF. The CDR3 nucleotides read TGTGCCAGCAGTCAACCGCGGGGCAGGTCCCCTCTACAGCCCCAGCATTTT. The rearrangement joins TRBV28 to TRBJ1-5; perhaps TRBD1 as D (5 bases). Trimming pared 5 bases from V and 7 bases from J, leaving 24 bases between. The germline CDR1 and CDR2 sequences are MDHEN and SYDVKM. This CDR3 region has 17 residues.

The J gene is TRBJ1-5, the V gene TRBV6-5, with D uncertain. Germline V gene data show CDR1 as MNHEY and CDR2 as SVGAGI. There are 14 residues in the CDR3. With 0 bases removed from V and 2 bases from J, the gap between germline ends came to 5 bases. Here the CDR3 reads CASSYSGRNQPQHF. The CDR3 region has the DNA TGTGCCAGCAGTTACTCTGGCCGCAATCAGCCCCAGCATTTT.

The chain joins TRBV28 to TRBJ1-4; no clear D gene. Germline V CDR1 and CDR2: MDHEN, SYDVKM. The CDR3 extends over 14 amino acids. V lost 8 bases and J 0 bases, leaving 10 bases between the germline ends. CDR3 in amino acids: CASHLASTNEKLFF. DNA for the CDR3: TGTGCCAGCCACCTCGCTTCAACTAATGAAAAACTGTTTTTT. The full variable domain, completed using reference TRBV28 and TRBJ1-4, is DVKVTQSSRYLVKRTGEKVFLECVQDMDHENMFWYRQDPGLGLRLIYFSYDVKMKEKGDIPEGYSVSREKKERFSLILESASTNQTSMYLCASHLASTNEKLFFGSGTQLSVL.

The V call is TRBV25-1, the J call TRBJ2-1; tentatively, D is TRBD1 or TRBD2 (6 bases each). Looked up from germline, CDR1 is MGHDK and CDR2 is SYGVNS. The CDR3 covers 14 residues. Trimming removed 11 bases from V and 4 bases from J, with 18 bases in between. CDR3 region: CAAGGRAEYNEQFF. For the CDR3, the DNA is TGTGCCGCCGGGGGCAGGGCCGAGTACAATGAGCAGTTCTTC.

The CDR3 DNA sequence: TGTGCCTGGAGTTTGGGGCTAGCGGAATACAATGAGCAGTTCTTC. It yields the protein CAWSLGLAEYNEQFF. The rearrangement joins TRBV30 to TRBJ2-1, with 7 bases fitting TRBD2. Germline loops: CDR1 GTSNPN, CDR2 SVGIG (reference sequence). V trimming: 2 bases; J trimming: 4 bases; junction bases outside the gene matches: 8. The CDR3 has 15 residues.

This clone was seen a few times. The chain uses TRBV5-1 and TRBJ2-7, with D possibly being TRBD1 (6 bases). This CDR3 contains 14 residues. Germline CDR1 is SGHRS and CDR2 is YFSETQ. Trimming took off 0 bases at V and 4 bases at J, with 11 bases between the two ends. CDR3 protein: CASSLEPTGYEQYF. CDR3 nucleotide sequence: TGCGCCAGCAGCTTGGAGCCGACAGGTTACGAGCAGTACTTC.

The V and J genes are TRBV5-1 and TRBJ2-3; maybe TRBD2 (5 bases). V lost 1 base and J 2 bases, leaving 11 bases between the germline ends. Germline CDR1 SGHRS, CDR2 YFSETQ. This CDR3 spans 15 amino acids. The CDR3 here is CASSLRYGITDTQYF. The CDR3 region has the DNA TGCGCCAGCAGCTTGAGGTACGGGATCACAGATACGCAGTATTTT.

This clone was detected only a few times. Other DNA sequences in the same sample also yield this CDR3. The chain is built from TRBV29-1 and TRBJ2-5; 10 nucleotides line up with TRBD2. Germline V gives CDR1 SQVTM, CDR2 ANQGSEA. The V gene end was trimmed by 6 bases and the J gene end by 1 base; junction bases not matched to a gene: 2. CDR3 size: 13 residues. CDR3 in DNA: TGCAGCGTAGCGGGAGGGATCCAAGAGACCCAGTACTTC. Its protein is CSVAGGIQETQYF.

The table lists this clone with a count of one. J is TRBJ2-1 and V is TRBV7-2; 9 nucleotides agree with TRBD1. V lost 3 bases, J lost 7 bases, and 13 bases stayed unmatched. CDR1 is SGHTA and CDR2 is FQGNSA in the germline V gene. CDR3 size: 17 residues. The CDR3 spells CASSFQGQGPLGNEQFF. CDR3 nucleotides: TGTGCCAGCAGCTTCCAAGGACAGGGGCCCCTCGGTAATGAGCAGTTCTTC.

The genes are TRBV18 and TRBJ2-1, with D perhaps TRBD2 (5 bases). Germline values: CDR1 KGHSH, CDR2 LQKENI. V lost 1 base and J 0 bases, leaving 7 bases between the germline ends. The length of the CDR3 is 15 residues. The CDR3 region is CASSPRSGSYNEQFF. In nucleotides, the CDR3 is TGTGCCAGCTCACCACGGAGCGGCTCCTACAATGAGCAGTTCTTC.

The chain recombines TRBV7-8 with TRBJ2-1; 11 nucleotides align to TRBD1. This CDR3 has 15 residues. With V trimmed by 1 base and J by 8 bases, 4 bases remained unmatched. Per germline, CDR1 SGHVS and CDR2 FQNEAQ. The CDR3 region has the DNA TGTGCCAGCAGCTTAGGTGGGACAGGGGGTTATGAGCAGTTCTTC. Encoded protein: CASSLGGTGGYEQFF.

The chain links TRBV11-3 to TRBJ2-7, with D possibly matching TRBD1 (5 bases). The CDR3 consists of 12 residues. Germline loops: CDR1 SGHNT, CDR2 YENEEA. Trimming removed 2 bases from V and 11 bases from J, with 13 bases in between. The CDR3 coding sequence is TGTGCCAGCAGCTTAACCCCCCCACAGGAGTACTTC. Protein sequence: CASSLTPPQEYF.

The chain recombines TRBV5-1 with TRBJ1-1; D is unclear. CDR1 and CDR2 (germline): SGHRS, YFSETQ. The ends were cut back, 5 bases at V and 2 bases at J, with 22 bases in the middle. CDR3 length: 17 residues. DNA for the CDR3: TGCGCCAGCAGAAACCCTCGGGTGTCCGCCACCAACACTGAAGCTTTCTTT. Protein product: CASRNPRVSATNTEAFF. The variable domain in full, with the rest retrieved from reference TRBV5-1 and TRBJ1-1, is KAGVTQTPRYLIKTRGQQVTLSCSPISGHRSVSWYQQTPGQGLQFLFEYFSETQRNKGNFPGRFSGRQFSNSRSEMNVSTLELGDSALYLCASRNPRVSATNTEAFFGQGTRLTVV.

This chain links TRBV19 with TRBJ1-4; the D gene is possibly TRBD1 (5 bases). This CDR3 is 15 amino acids long. CDR1 is LNHDA and CDR2 is SQIVND in the germline V gene (reference sequence). V was pared by 6 bases and J by 0 bases, with 11 bases between. The DNA for the CDR3 is TGTGCCAGTAGGGGGACCGACGCAACTAATGAAAAACTGTTTTTT. Translated, it gives CASRGTDATNEKLFF. Full variable domain (missing parts from reference TRBV19 and TRBJ1-4): DGGITQSPKYLFRKEGQNVTLSCEQNLNHDAMYWYRQDPGQGLRLIYYSQIVNDFQKGDIAEGYSVSREKKESFPLTVTSAQKNPTAFYLCASRGTDATNEKLFFGSGTQLSVL.

In its sample, this clone was seen a few times. This chain uses TRBV29-1 with TRBJ1-1; D unresolved. This CDR3 has 18 residues. V lost 2 bases to trimming and J lost 1 base, with 23 bases between them. Germline CDR1 and CDR2: SQVTM and ANQGSEA. The CDR3 protein is CSVESSHHNSDQNTEAFF. The CDR3 DNA sequence: TGCAGCGTTGAATCCTCCCACCACAATTCTGACCAGAACACTGAAGCTTTCTTT.

The chain carries TRBV19 and TRBJ2-5, with D maybe TRBD1 (6 bases). The CDR3 is 13 amino acids. Germline-derived CDR1 and CDR2 are LNHDA and SQIVND (reference sequence). Trimming left V 6 bases short and J 4 bases short, with 12 bases between. The DNA of the CDR3 is TGTGCCAGTAGCAGACGACAGGTAGAGACCCAGTACTTC. It codes for CASSRRQVETQYF.

This rearrangement joins TRBV5-1 to TRBJ2-5; D not resolved. Between the trimmed V and J ends, which lost 3 bases and 3 bases, there was a span of 6 bases. This CDR3 spans 12 amino acids. CDR1 SGHRS and CDR2 YFSETQ come from the germline V gene. CDR3 bases: TGCGCCAGCAGCTACGGAGAAGAGACCCAGTACTTC. The encoded protein is CASSYGEETQYF.

This clone was recorded once. The V gene is TRBV12-2, the J gene TRBJ2-6. TRBV12-2 is deemed a pseudogene. CDR3 length: 17 residues. The CDR3, as DNA: TGTGCAAGTCGCTTACGTATGGATATCTCTGGGGCCAACGTCCTGACTTTC. Translating gives CASRLRMDISGANVLTF.

V usage is TRBV6-4 and J usage is TRBJ2-1; D is possibly TRBD2 (5 bases). Germline assignment: CDR1 MRHNA and CDR2 SNTAGT. Trimming removed 5 bases from V and 6 bases from J, with 17 bases in between. The CDR3 runs 15 residues. CDR3 sequence: CASSSTTPGSNEQFF. Written as DNA, the CDR3 is TGTGCCAGCAGTTCGACTACCCCGGGTTCCAATGAGCAGTTCTTC.

This chain links TRBV7-2 with TRBJ2-1, with 11 bases fitting TRBD2. The CDR3 contains 16 residues. The germline gives CDR1 SGHTA, CDR2 FQGNSA. V lost 4 bases and J lost 0; bases outside the gene matches: 2. CDR3 bases: TGTGCCAGCAGCTCTACTAGCGGGAGCTCCTACAATGAGCAGTTCTTC. Translated, it gives CASSSTSGSSYNEQFF.

This sequence joins TRBV7-3 and TRBJ2-3; unclear D gene. Germline V lookup: CDR1 SGHTA, CDR2 FQGTGA. Trimming took 5 bases from V and 0 from J, leaving 6 bases between them. The CDR3 extends over 13 amino acids. The CDR3 spells CASSKRSTDTQYF. For the CDR3, the DNA is TGTGCCAGCAGCAAGAGGAGCACAGATACGCAGTATTTT.

This clone has only a few counts. V is TRBV6-5 and J is TRBJ1-1; TRBD1 is a possible D gene (6 bases). CDR3 size: 15 residues. Trimming left V 5 bases short and J 3 bases short, with 16 bases between. Per the germline V gene, CDR1 is MNHEY and CDR2 is SVGAGI. The CDR3 DNA follows: TGTGCCAGCAGTCACTGGGGGCAGGGATACACTGAAGCTTTCTTT. Its protein product is CASSHWGQGYTEAFF.

The J gene is TRBJ1-4, the V gene TRBV19, with D unclear. The CDR3 extends over 13 amino acids. From germline, CDR1 is LNHDA and CDR2 SQIVND (reference sequence). Deletions cut 3 bases from V and 5 bases from J, with 7 bases between. Here the CDR3 reads CASSIVRNEKLFF. The CDR3 nucleotides are TGTGCCAGTAGTATTGTCCGGAATGAAAAACTGTTTTTT.

The chain is built from TRBV18 and TRBJ2-5; the D is unclear. With 4 bases removed from V and 1 base from J, the gap between germline ends came to 19 bases. Looked up from germline, CDR1 is KGHSH and CDR2 is LQKENI. The CDR3 sequence is 17 residues long. This chain's CDR3 is CASSRQPPHQAQETQYF. In nucleotides, the CDR3 is TGTGCCAGCTCACGACAACCTCCTCACCAGGCCCAAGAGACCCAGTACTTC.

The chain is built from TRBV11-2 and TRBJ1-1, with 8 bases aligning to TRBD1. Germline-derived CDR1 and CDR2 are SGHAT and FQNNGV. The CDR3 loop spans 15 amino acids. V shed 2 bases and J 4 bases; nucleotides not matched to a gene: 6. For the CDR3, the DNA is TGTGCCAGCAGCTTAATACAGGGGGGAGGCACTGAAGCTTTCTTT. Translation gives CASSLIQGGGTEAFF. Combining the CDR3 with reference TRBV11-2 and TRBJ1-1 gives the whole variable domain EAGVAQSPRYKIIEKRQSVAFWCNPISGHATLYWYQQILGQGPKLLIQFQNNGVVDDSQLPKDRFSAERLKGVDSTLKIQPAKLEDSAVYLCASSLIQGGGTEAFFGQGTRLTVV.

This chain links TRBV7-2 with TRBJ2-3, with D hard to call. Trimming removed 3 bases from V and 0 bases from J, with 10 bases in between. CDR1 and CDR2 from the germline V gene are SGHTA and FQGNSA. The CDR3 loop spans 15 amino acids. CDR3 residues: CASSLSVGSTDTQYF. DNA of the CDR3: TGTGCCAGCAGCTTGTCCGTGGGTAGCACAGATACGCAGTATTTT.

V usage is TRBV28 and J usage is TRBJ2-3; 10 nucleotides match TRBD2. The CDR3 spans 17 residues. Looked up from germline, CDR1 is MDHEN and CDR2 is SYDVKM. Trimming cost V 6 bases and J 2 bases; bases outside gene matches: 11. CDR3 nucleotides: TGTGCCAGCAGCCATAGGACTAGCGGAATATTCACAGATACGCAGTATTTT. This translates into CASSHRTSGIFTDTQYF. Full variable domain (remainder filled in from reference TRBV28 and TRBJ2-3): DVKVTQSSRYLVKRTGEKVFLECVQDMDHENMFWYRQDPGLGLRLIYFSYDVKMKEKGDIPEGYSVSREKKERFSLILESASTNQTSMYLCASSHRTSGIFTDTQYFGPGTRLTVL.